The 16 T cell receptor beta chains reported below all come from one sample, sequenced in a study of blood T cells in healthy people across ages. Alongside a J-beta primer mix, a sample-barcoded 5' primer served in a second PCR lasting roughly 7 to 11 cycles. TCRdb re-called the 5' RACE reads with MiXCR, one entry per CDR3 protein. The table includes roughly 900,000 distinct CDR3 sequences, 29% detected once. Specimen: blood. The receptors here all came from a woman aged 80 or older in good health.

For this clonotype: This clone may be a read error of a much larger clone one base away. The CDR3 DNA is TGTGCCAGCAGCGGGGGGACCGTTGGGTACGAGCAGTACTTC. Its protein is CASSGGTVGYEQYF. The chain employs TRBV9 and TRBJ2-5, with D perhaps assigned TRBD1 or TRBD2 (5 bases each). With the DNA end fitting TRBJ2-7 better, the J assignment may be wrong. Germline-derived CDR1 and CDR2 are SGDLS and YYNGEE. The CDR3 sequence is 14 residues long.

The chain carries TRBV3-1 and TRBJ2-2; no firm D call. Germline V CDR1 and CDR2: LGHDT, YNNKEL (reference sequence). CDR3 length equals 16 residues. Trimming removed 5 bases at V and 4 bases at J, with 17 bases between. The CDR3 nucleotides read TGTGCCAGCAGCTTAATCGTAGGGTCGGGCACCGGGGAGCTGTTTTTT. As protein: CASSLIVGSGTGELFF.

This clonotype occurred a few times. The CDR3 nucleotides are TGTGCCAGCAGCTCAAGACGGGGGGCTTTATCTGGGGCCAACGTCCTGACTTTC. Translation gives CASSSRRGALSGANVLTF. This sequence joins TRBV21-1 and TRBJ2-6; the table names TRBD1, a call not compared with the DNA. TRBV21-1 is a documented pseudogene. CDR3 size: 18 residues.

This clonotype was seen more than once but under ten times. V is TRBV9 and J is TRBJ2-3; D gene ambiguous. This CDR3 region has 16 residues. Per germline, CDR1 SGDLS and CDR2 YYNGEE. The V end lost 4 bases, the J end lost 0 bases, and 15 bases lay between the germline ends. The CDR3 spells CASSPHSGQSTDTQYF. The CDR3 DNA sequence: TGTGCCAGCAGCCCCCACAGTGGTCAGAGCACAGATACGCAGTATTTT.

The CDR3 region is CSAKRSDGPNSPLHF. CDR3 nucleotide sequence: TGCAGTGCAAAGAGGTCGGACGGACCGAATTCACCCCTCCACTTT. J is TRBJ1-6 and V is TRBV20-1; no definite D call. Germline V lookup: CDR1 DFQATT, CDR2 SNEGSKA (reference sequence). The CDR3 length is 15 residues. The germline V and J ends were trimmed by 6 bases and 7 bases, with 19 bases remaining between them.

At least ten counts were recorded for this clonotype. The chain is built from TRBV20-1 and TRBJ2-4; perhaps TRBD1 as D (6 bases). Germline V gene data show CDR1 as DFQATT and CDR2 as SNEGSKA (reference sequence). The V end was cut by 1 base, the J end by 10 bases, with 20 bases between. CDR3 length: 15 residues. The CDR3, as DNA: TGCAGTGCTAGAGGTACAGGGACCCAAATAGGGATTCAGTACTTC. Its protein is CSARGTGTQIGIQYF.

This clonotype came up many times. V and J are TRBV5-1 and TRBJ2-3; 9 bases match TRBD2. Germline V lookup: CDR1 SGHRS, CDR2 YFSETQ. V lost 0 bases, J lost 4 bases, and 15 bases stayed unmatched. The CDR3 consists of 19 residues. CDR3 loop: CASSLGASSGVIPSDTQYF. Written as DNA, the CDR3 is TGCGCCAGCAGCTTGGGGGCGTCTAGCGGGGTCATACCGTCAGATACGCAGTATTTT.

As concerns this clonotype: Just one base apart from a much larger clone, this may be a read error. J is TRBJ2-5 and V is TRBV5-1; possibly TRBD1 or TRBD2 for D (6 bases each). Trimming removed 3 bases from V and 2 bases from J, with 11 bases in between. CDR1 is SGHRS and CDR2 is YFSETQ in the germline V gene. This CDR3 contains 14 residues. The CDR3 region has the DNA TGCGCCAGCAGCTGGGGGGCAGGACAAGAGACCCAGTACTTC. Encoded protein: CASSWGAGQETQYF.

There are a few counts of this clonotype. The chain has TRBV28 and TRBJ1-2, with unresolved D. V was cut by 1 base and J by 8 bases, with 8 bases left in between. Germline V gene lookup returns CDR1 MDHEN and CDR2 SYDVKM. This CDR3 has 12 residues. For the CDR3, the DNA is TGTGCCAGCAGTTTATCCTTTGGGGGCTACACCTTC. Translated: CASSLSFGGYTF.

The V call is TRBV5-1, the J call TRBJ2-7, with 9 bases lining up with TRBD2. The germline CDR1 and CDR2 sequences are SGHRS and YFSETQ. There are 15 residues in the CDR3. V trimming: 0 bases; J trimming: 4 bases; junction bases outside the gene matches: 5. For the CDR3, the DNA is TGCGCCAGCAGCTTGGGTAGCGGGGGAGTTTACGAGCAGTACTTC. Protein sequence: CASSLGSGGVYEQYF.

V is TRBV30 and J is TRBJ2-7, with a weak D call TRBD1 (6 bases). Trimming removed 1 base at V and 6 bases at J, with 13 bases between. The CDR3 loop spans 13 amino acids. Germline V gene lookup returns CDR1 GTSNPN and CDR2 SVGIG (reference sequence). The CDR3 is CAWSEQGFGEQYF. The CDR3 region has the DNA TGTGCCTGGAGTGAACAGGGATTCGGCGAGCAGTACTTC.

The genes are TRBV28 and TRBJ1-4, with D possibly being TRBD1 (5 bases). Germline lookup yields CDR1 MDHEN and CDR2 SYDVKM. Deletions cut 5 bases from V and 5 bases from J, with 18 bases between. This CDR3 is 16 amino acids long. CDR3 protein: CASSATRVGENEKLFF. CDR3 DNA: TGTGCCAGCAGTGCGACCAGGGTGGGGGAAAATGAAAAACTGTTTTTT.

This clonotype was found a few times. The chain combines TRBV28 with TRBJ2-5; D is uncertain. The V end was cut by 2 bases, the J end by 2 bases, with 12 bases between. There are 15 residues in the CDR3. Germline CDR1 is MDHEN and CDR2 is SYDVKM. CDR3 coding DNA: TGTGCCAGCAGTTTAAAAACAGCAGCACAAGAGACCCAGTACTTC. Protein product: CASSLKTAAQETQYF.

V and J are TRBV19 and TRBJ1-1; tentative D call: TRBD1 (5 bases). Deletions cut 10 bases from V and 1 base from J, with 13 bases between. CDR1 and CDR2 (germline): LNHDA, SQIVND (reference sequence). The CDR3 is made up of 13 amino acids. CDR3 coding DNA: TGTGCCACTGACATTGGGGCGAACACTGAAGCTTTCTTT. It yields the protein CATDIGANTEAFF.

There are a few counts of this clonotype. The chain uses TRBV4-1 and TRBJ2-4, with D perhaps assigned TRBD1 or TRBD2 (5 bases each). Germline assignment: CDR1 MGHRA and CDR2 YSYEKL. The CDR3 extends over 14 amino acids. V dropped 4 bases and J dropped 13 bases, with 20 bases sitting between them. The CDR3 sequence: CASSRSTGSGEQYF. CDR3 nucleotide sequence: TGCGCCAGCAGCCGCAGCACAGGATCTGGGGAGCAGTACTTC.

Note on this clonotype: The germline gene is not matched at one end of the junction; a read error may be the cause. This chain joins TRBV30 and TRBJ1-2; no reliable D call. The CDR3 spans 14 residues. Germline values: CDR1 GTSNPN, CDR2 SVGIG (reference sequence). Written as DNA, the CDR3 is TGTGCCTGGAGGATGGGTTCCCTTGACTATAGCTACACCTTC. Translation gives CAWRMGSLDYSYTF.